This TCR beta chain was recorded in a study of blood T cell repertoires in COVID-19. Study context: Some COVID-19 samples were acute and others convalescent; all came from the United States, Italy and Spain. T cells, B-cell-depleted T cells, or PBMCs supplied cDNA or gDNA.

Authors' methods: For nucleated cells, counts were estimated from reference gene primer amplification. The method was immunoSEQ multiplex PCR; TCRdb's version includes in-frame clones alone and lacks a portion of them. D and trimming come from the DNA, and the V and J calls and clone size come from that table. The data show approximately 470,000 clones, 70% to 90% seen once. There are 18 residues in the CDR3. The germline V gene encodes CDR1 SGHAT and CDR2 FQNNGV. The J segment lost 4 bases and the V segment lost 0 bases, leaving 10 bases of the junction unmatched. The specimen was peripheral blood. This receptor was obtained from a human donor in a cohort sampled during active COVID-19. The genes are TRBV11-2 and TRBJ2-5; 11 nucleotides agree with TRBD2. The CDR3: CASSLDGPTSGRGETQYF. In DNA, the CDR3 is TGTGCCAGCAGCTTAGATGGGCCTACTAGCGGGAGAGGAGAGACCCAGTACTTC. Together with reference TRBV11-2 and TRBJ2-5, the CDR3 gives the full variable domain: EAGVAQSPRYKIIEKRQSVAFWCNPISGHATLYWYQQILGQGPKLLIQFQNNGVVDDSQLPKDRFSAERLKGVDSTLKIQPAKLEDSAVYLCASSLDGPTSGRGETQYFGPGTRLLVL.